This is a list of T cell receptor beta chains from one sample in a study of CD8 T cells in Susac syndrome. TCRdb re-called the immunoSEQ multiplex PCR reads with MiXCR, one entry per CDR3 protein. Of 53,000 or so distinct CDR3 sequences in the sample, under 95% were seen once. The sequenced sample was CD8+ T cells from PBMCs. The receptor set was obtained from a human donor in good health. Both conserved end residues are part of each CDR3. A D gene is named only where the DNA matches it firmly. Rows may omit the clone size; those that give it use once, few, many or a size class.

v_gene	j_gene	d_gene	abundance	CDR3aa	CDR3nt
TRBV29-1	TRBJ1-4	NA	NA	CSTSDSNEKLFF	TGCAGCACCTCGGACAGTAATGAAAAACTGTTTTTT
TRBV13	TRBJ1-2	NA	NA	CASSLGQANYGYTF	TGTGCCAGCAGCTTAGGCCAGGCTAACTATGGCTACACCTTC
TRBV20-1	TRBJ1-1	NA	NA	CSARAQPNTEAFF	TGCAGTGCTAGAGCACAGCCGAACACTGAAGCTTTCTTT
TRBV19	TRBJ2-7	NA	once	CASSQDEVGRYEQYF	TGTGCCAGTAGTCAAGACGAGGTCGGTCGGTACGAGCAGTACTTC
TRBV7-9	TRBJ1-1	NA	NA	CASSNWGTEAFF	TGTGCCAGCAGCAACTGGGGGACTGAAGCTTTCTTT
TRBV2	TRBJ2-2	TRBD2	NA	CASSSGRGTGELFF	TGTGCCAGCTCAAGCGGGAGAGGTACCGGGGAGCTGTTTTTT
TRBV9	TRBJ2-2	NA	NA	CASSVEGIAVRTGELFF	TGTGCCAGCAGCGTAGAGGGGATAGCGGTACGGACCGGGGAGCTGTTTTTT
TRBV3-1	TRBJ2-5	NA	NA	CASSQDDHRAQYF	TGTGCCAGCAGCCAAGACGATCACCGGGCCCAGTACTTC
TRBV5-1	TRBJ1-4	NA	few	CASSLSWTYRGEKLFF	TGCGCCAGCAGCCTTTCCTGGACCTATCGGGGTGAAAAACTGTTTTTT
TRBV11-2	TRBJ2-3	TRBD2	NA	CASSSPTGTSGREGAVDTQYF	TGTGCCAGCAGCTCCCCCACCGGGACTAGCGGGAGGGAAGGCGCTGTAGATACGCAGTATTTT
TRBV27	TRBJ1-1	NA	NA	CASSLAPDSHTEAFF	TGTGCCAGCAGTTTAGCCCCTGACAGCCACACTGAAGCTTTCTTT
TRBV12-3/TRBV12-4	TRBJ2-5	TRBD1	NA	CASSPPKGQAQETQYF	TGTGCCAGCAGTCCTCCCAAAGGACAGGCCCAAGAGACCCAGTACTTC
TRBV6-4	TRBJ2-1	NA	NA	CASSLNGDNYNEQFF	TGTGCCAGCAGTCTCAACGGAGATAACTACAATGAGCAGTTCTTC
TRBV7-9	TRBJ2-7	NA	NA	CASASAEGVGYEQYF	TGTGCCAGCGCCTCAGCGGAAGGGGTGGGCTACGAGCAGTACTTC
TRBV5-8	TRBJ2-7	NA	NA	CASTDRISTSYYEQYF	TGTGCCAGCACCGACAGGATTTCCACATCTTACTACGAGCAGTACTTC
TRBV20-1	TRBJ2-7	NA	NA	CSARAGFSYEQYF	TGCAGTGCTAGGGCAGGGTTTTCCTACGAGCAGTACTTC
TRBV5-1	TRBJ2-1	NA	NA	CASSLQRYNEQFF	TGCGCCAGCAGCTTGCAAAGGTACAATGAGCAGTTCTTC
TRBV9	TRBJ1-2	TRBD1	NA	CASSGRTGYHYGYTF	TGTGCCAGCAGCGGGAGGACAGGGTATCACTATGGCTACACCTTC
TRBV7-9	TRBJ1-2	NA	NA	CASSLAAGYGYTF	TGTGCCAGCAGCTTAGCGGCAGGGTATGGCTACACCTTC
TRBV28	TRBJ2-1	TRBD1	NA	CASSLWGQGYNEQFF	TGTGCCAGCAGTTTATGGGGACAGGGGTACAATGAGCAGTTCTTC
TRBV27	TRBJ2-7	TRBD1	NA	CASSWGTGETYEQYF	TGTGCCAGCAGTTGGGGGACAGGGGAGACCTACGAGCAGTACTTC
TRBV23-1	TRBJ1-1	NA	NA	CASSSQGPNTEAFF	TGCGCCAGCAGTAGCCAGGGACCGAACACTGAAGCTTTCTTT
TRBV5-6	TRBJ2-2	NA	NA	CASSLLGTNTGELFF	TGTGCCAGCAGCTTGCTGGGGACCAACACCGGGGAGCTGTTTTTT
TRBV29-1	TRBJ2-4	NA	NA	CSVASGNIQYF	TGCAGCGTTGCGTCCGGAAACATTCAGTACTTC
TRBV20-1	TRBJ2-7	TRBD1	NA	CSASVGQGAGEQYF	TGCAGTGCTAGCGTGGGACAGGGGGCGGGTGAGCAGTACTTC